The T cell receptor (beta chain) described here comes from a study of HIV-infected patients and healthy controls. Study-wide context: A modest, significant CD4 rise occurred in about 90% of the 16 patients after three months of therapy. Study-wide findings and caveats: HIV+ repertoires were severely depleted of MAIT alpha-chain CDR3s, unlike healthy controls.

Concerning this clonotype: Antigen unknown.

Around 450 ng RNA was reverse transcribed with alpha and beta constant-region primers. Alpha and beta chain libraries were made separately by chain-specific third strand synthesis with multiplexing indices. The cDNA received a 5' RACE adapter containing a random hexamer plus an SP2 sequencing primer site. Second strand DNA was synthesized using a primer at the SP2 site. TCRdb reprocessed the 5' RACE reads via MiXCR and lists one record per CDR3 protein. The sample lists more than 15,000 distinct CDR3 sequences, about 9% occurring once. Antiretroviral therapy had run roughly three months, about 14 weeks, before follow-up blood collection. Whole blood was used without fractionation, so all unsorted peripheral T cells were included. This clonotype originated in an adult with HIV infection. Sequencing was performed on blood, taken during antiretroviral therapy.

The CDR3 coding sequence is TGTGCCATCTCGGGGACAGGAGAAGAGACCCAGTACTTC. Translated, it gives CAISGTGEETQYF. The rearrangement uses TRBV10-3 and TRBJ2-5, with 8 bases matching TRBD1. The CDR3 spans 13 residues. V gave up 8 bases and J gave up 3 bases; unmatched junction bases: 5. Germline V gives CDR1 ENHRY, CDR2 SYGVKD.